Listed below are T cell receptor beta chains from one sample, sequenced in a study of glioma-infiltrating T cells. MiXCR, run by TCRdb on the multiplex PCR reads, gives a single entry per CDR3 protein. The sample records approximately 120,000 distinct CDR3 sequences, less than 30% being singletons. The sequenced material came from glioma tissue, nonneoplastic brain tissue, or PBMCs (not recorded which). The receptors stem from a human donor with low-grade glioma or glioblastoma, undergoing nonglioma brain surgery, or in good health (not recorded which). CDR3s include the opening cysteine and the closing phenylalanine or tryptophan. The D gene is left open where the match is weak. Not all rows give a size; the values are once, few, many and, for expanded clones, a class.

TRBV28,TRBJ1-2,.,.,TGTGCCAGCAGCGGTACAGGGACGGGCTATGGCTGCACCTTC,CASSGTGTGYGCTF
TRBV20-1,TRBJ1-5,many,.,TGCAGTGCTAGAGTCGATAGCAATCAGCCCCAGCATTTT,CSARVDSNQPQHF
TRBV19,TRBJ1-2,many,.,TGTGCCAGTAGTATAGGTCCCCGGGCAAGCTATGGCTACACCTTC,CASSIGPRASYGYTF
TRBV4-2,TRBJ2-6,few,TRBD1,TGTGCCAGCAGCCAAGAGGGCGGGACAGGGGGTGCTGGGGCCAACGTCCTGACTTTC,CASSQEGGTGGAGANVLTF
TRBV7-9,TRBJ2-4,many,TRBD1,TGTGCCAGCAGCCGCCTAGACTATTCAGGGGGCGGGACCAAAAACATTCAGTACTTC,CASSRLDYSGGGTKNIQYF
TRBV7-2,TRBJ1-5,many,TRBD1,TGTGCCAGCAGTTTGGACAGGGGAAGCAATCAGCCCCAGCATTTT,CASSLDRGSNQPQHF
TRBV19,TRBJ2-3,many,.,TGTGCCAGTAGTAGAGGGGCGTCGGATACGCAGTATTTT,CASSRGASDTQYF
TRBV7-9,TRBJ2-4,few,TRBD2,TGTGCCAGCAGCTCGGGACTAGCGGTCCTAGCCAAAAACATTCAGTACTTC,CASSSGLAVLAKNIQYF
TRBV10-3,TRBJ2-2,many,TRBD2,TGTGCCATCAGTCGCCAGGAGCCGGGACTAGCGGGAGGTACGAACACCGGGGAGCTGTTTTTT,CAISRQEPGLAGGTNTGELFF
TRBV7-9,TRBJ1-1,.,.,TGTGCCAGCAGCTCCGGGGGGGGAGTGAACACTGAAGCTTTCTTT,CASSSGGGVNTEAFF
TRBV29-1,TRBJ2-3,few,.,TGCAGCGGGTCTGTGGGTGGCACAGATACGCAGTATTTT,CSGSVGGTDTQYF
TRBV27,TRBJ2-1,many,TRBD2,TGTGCCAGCAGGCAGAGGAGGGGACTAGCGGGAGTGGACGGTGAGCAGTTCTTC,CASRQRRGLAGVDGEQFF
TRBV20-1,TRBJ1-3,many,.,TGCAGTGCTAGCCCGCAGATCTCTGGAAACACCATATATTTT,CSASPQISGNTIYF
TRBV28,TRBJ2-3,many,.,TGTGCCAGCAGTTGGGGTGGGACATACACAGATACGCAGTATTTT,CASSWGGTYTDTQYF
TRBV11-1,TRBJ2-3,few,.,TGTGCCAGCAGCTTAAGGAGGACTAGCACAGATACGCAGTATTTT,CASSLRRTSTDTQYF
TRBV7-6,TRBJ2-1,many,TRBD2,TGTGCCAGCAGCTTAGGACTAGCGGGGGACAATGAGCAGTTCTTC,CASSLGLAGDNEQFF
TRBV28,TRBJ1-2,.,.,TGTGCCCGCCGCCCGGGCCCGCCCTCTGGCTCCCCCTTC,CARRPGPPSGSPF
TRBV6-1,TRBJ1-3,many,.,TGTGCCAGCCAAACCGACAGTTCTGGAAACACCATATATTTT,CASQTDSSGNTIYF
TRBV7-2,TRBJ2-1,many,.,TGTGCCAGCAGCTCCCAAGCGGCCTACAATGAGCAGTTCTTC,CASSSQAAYNEQFF
TRBV2,TRBJ1-2,many,.,TGTGCCAGCAGTCTTACTCAGGGGATCTATGGCTACACCTTC,CASSLTQGIYGYTF
TRBV6-2/TRBV6-3,TRBJ2-1,many,TRBD2,TGTGCCAGCAGTTACCCCCGACTAGCGGGGTACAATGAGCAGTTCTTC,CASSYPRLAGYNEQFF
TRBV9,TRBJ2-5,many,.,TGTGCCAGCAGCGTAGATGTAGAACAAGAGACCCAGTACTTC,CASSVDVEQETQYF
TRBV30,TRBJ1-1,.,.,TGTGCCTGGAGTCGGGCTGGGAACACTGAAGCTTTCTTT,CAWSRAGNTEAFF
TRBV7-8,TRBJ2-4,many,.,TGTGCCAGCAGCTTAGAGGGCCCTGGAGCCAAAAACATTCAGTACTTC,CASSLEGPGAKNIQYF